The present entry profiles one T cell receptor (beta chain) with its context. These data belong to a study of molecular identifiers for immune sequencing clone quantification. TCRdb redid the calling of the PCR reads with MiXCR, one entry per CDR3 protein. The sample records hundreds of thousands of distinct CDR3 sequences, about 25% being singletons. V was pared by 2 bases and J by 4 bases, with 14 bases between. The CDR3 consists of 15 residues. Per germline, CDR1 GTSNPN and CDR2 SVGIG (reference sequence). The sample comprised naive CD8+ T cells from blood, with Jurkat cell RNA spiked in. Subset: FACS-sorted CD8+CD4-CCR7+CD45RA+ naive T cells. The TCR was taken from a human donor in good health. Some libraries in this study had Jurkat cell RNA spiked in. V is TRBV30 and J is TRBJ2-2; perhaps TRBD2 as D (5 bases). CDR3 sequence reads: CAWSRGIPATGELFF. CDR3 coding DNA: TGTGCCTGGAGTAGAGGGATTCCGGCCACCGGGGAGCTGTTTTTT.